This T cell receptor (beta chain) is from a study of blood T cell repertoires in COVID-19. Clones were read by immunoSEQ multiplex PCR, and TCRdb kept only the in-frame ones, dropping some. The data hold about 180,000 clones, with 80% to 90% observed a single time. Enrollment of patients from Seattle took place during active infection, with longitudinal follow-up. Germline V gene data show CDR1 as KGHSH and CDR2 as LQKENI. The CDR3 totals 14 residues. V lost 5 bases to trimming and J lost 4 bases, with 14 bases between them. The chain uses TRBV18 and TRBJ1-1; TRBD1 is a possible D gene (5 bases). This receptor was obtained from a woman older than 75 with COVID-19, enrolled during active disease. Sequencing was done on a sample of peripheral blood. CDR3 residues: CASSSRPGVTEAFF. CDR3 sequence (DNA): TGTGCCAGCTCATCCCGGCCGGGGGTCACTGAAGCTTTCTTT.